This entry is about one T cell receptor beta chain. TCRdb re-called clones from the PCR reads using MiXCR. The sample yields roughly 33,000 clones, over 15% seen once. Germline loops: CDR1 SGHDT, CDR2 YYEEEE. V was trimmed by 0 bases and J by 0 bases, leaving 7 bases between them. The CDR3 is made up of 15 amino acids. These data come from a study of metastatic and nonmetastatic thyroid tumors. Study information: Malignant thyroid and benign thyroid patients provided blood and tumor or nodule tissue whose repertoires were compared.

The entire patient cohort was treatment-naive prior to thyroid surgery. The clonotype was recovered from a female donor with papillary thyroid cancer or a benign thyroid nodule (not recorded which). Some clones in this sample may be carry-over from other donors' samples. The rearrangement joins TRBV5-6 to TRBJ2-1; no clear D. Sequencing was done on a sample of blood. The CDR3 loop reads CASSLDRSSYNEQFF. The DNA of the CDR3 is TGTGCCAGCAGCTTGGATCGGAGCTCCTACAATGAGCAGTTCTTC.